The entry below describes one T cell receptor beta chain. Its specificity is not known. TCRbeta library construction was performed incorporating unique molecular identifiers. One entry per CDR3 protein, called by TCRdb with MiXCR from the PCR reads. The sample has fewer than 450,000 distinct CDR3 sequences; around 15% are singletons. This entry is derived from a study of T-cell reconstitution after alpha-beta-depleted transplantation in children. Notes on the study in general: For some patients, TCRbeta diversity was high at day 60 because of recipient T cells and thymic progenitors that survived. T cells produced anew were the main source of T-cell counts and diversity one year after transplant.

Germline trimming cut 5 bases from V and 4 bases from J; bases unmatched to any gene: 8. CDR3 length: 15 residues. CDR1 and CDR2 from the germline V gene are MNHEY and SVGEGT. The sequence was obtained from a male patient between 2 and 9 years old who had a stem cell transplant for acute lymphoblastic leukemia, so the T cells may come from the graft donor. V usage is TRBV6-2 or TRBV6-3 and J usage is TRBJ2-1; TRBD1 matches 7 bases. The specimen comprised PBMCs, mostly from graft donor cells, sampled 360 days after TCRalphabeta/CD19-depleted stem cell transplant. The CDR3 sequence: CASSRQGLVYNEQFF. The CDR3 DNA follows: TGTGCCAGCAGTCGACAGGGTTTGGTTTACAATGAGCAGTTCTTC.